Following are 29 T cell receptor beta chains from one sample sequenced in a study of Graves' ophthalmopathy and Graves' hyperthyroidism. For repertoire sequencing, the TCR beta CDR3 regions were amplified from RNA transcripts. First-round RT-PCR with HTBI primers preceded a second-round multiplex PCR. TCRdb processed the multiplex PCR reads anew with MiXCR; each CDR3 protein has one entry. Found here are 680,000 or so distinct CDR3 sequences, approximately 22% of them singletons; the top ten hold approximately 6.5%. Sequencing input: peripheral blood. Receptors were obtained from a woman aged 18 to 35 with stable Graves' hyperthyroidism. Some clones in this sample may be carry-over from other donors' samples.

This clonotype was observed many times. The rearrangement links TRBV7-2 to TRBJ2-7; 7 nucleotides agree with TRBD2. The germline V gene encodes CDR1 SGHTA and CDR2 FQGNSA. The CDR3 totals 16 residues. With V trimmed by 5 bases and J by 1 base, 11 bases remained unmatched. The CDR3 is CASSRIAGGKSYEQYF. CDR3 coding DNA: TGTGCCAGCAGCCGAATAGCGGGCGGAAAGTCCTACGAGCAGTACTTC.

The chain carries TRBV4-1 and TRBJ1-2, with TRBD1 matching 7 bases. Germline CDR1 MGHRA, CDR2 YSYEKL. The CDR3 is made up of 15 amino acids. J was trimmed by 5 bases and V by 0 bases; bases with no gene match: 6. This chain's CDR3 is CASSQERGPGYGYTF. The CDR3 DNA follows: TGCGCCAGCAGCCAAGAAAGGGGGCCGGGGTATGGCTACACCTTC.

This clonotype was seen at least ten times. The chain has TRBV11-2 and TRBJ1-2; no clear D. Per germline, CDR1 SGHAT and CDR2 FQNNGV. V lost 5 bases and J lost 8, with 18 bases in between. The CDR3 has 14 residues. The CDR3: CASSPPGASEGYTF. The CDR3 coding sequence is TGTGCCAGCAGCCCCCCCGGCGCATCGGAAGGCTACACCTTC. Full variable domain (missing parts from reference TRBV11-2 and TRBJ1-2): EAGVAQSPRYKIIEKRQSVAFWCNPISGHATLYWYQQILGQGPKLLIQFQNNGVVDDSQLPKDRFSAERLKGVDSTLKIQPAKLEDSAVYLCASSPPGASEGYTFGSGTRLTVV.

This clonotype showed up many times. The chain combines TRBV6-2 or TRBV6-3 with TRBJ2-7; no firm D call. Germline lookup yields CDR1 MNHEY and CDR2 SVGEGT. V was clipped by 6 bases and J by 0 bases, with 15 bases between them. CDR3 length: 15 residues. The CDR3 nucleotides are TGTGCCAGCAGCCCAAGACAAATCCTCTCCTACGAGCAGTACTTC. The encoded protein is CASSPRQILSYEQYF.

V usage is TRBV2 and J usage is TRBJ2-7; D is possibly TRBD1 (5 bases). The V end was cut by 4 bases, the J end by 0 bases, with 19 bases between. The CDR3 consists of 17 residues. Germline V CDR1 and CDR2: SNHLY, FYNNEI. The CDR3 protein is CASSGWFQGLSSYEQYF. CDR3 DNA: TGTGCCAGCAGTGGGTGGTTTCAGGGCCTGAGCTCCTACGAGCAGTACTTC. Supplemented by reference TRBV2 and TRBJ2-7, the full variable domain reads EPEVTQTPSHQVTQMGQEVILRCVPISNHLYFYWYRQILGQKVEFLVSFYNNEISEKSEIFDDQFSVERPDGSNFTLKIRSTKLEDSAMYFCASSGWFQGLSSYEQYFGPGTRLTVT.

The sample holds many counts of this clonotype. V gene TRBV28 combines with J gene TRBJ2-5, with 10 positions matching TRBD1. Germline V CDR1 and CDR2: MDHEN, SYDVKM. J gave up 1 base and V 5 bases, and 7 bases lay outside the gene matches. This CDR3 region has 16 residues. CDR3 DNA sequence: TGTGCCAGCAGTCCACTGACAGGGGGCTTCCAAGAGACCCAGTACTTC. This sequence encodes CASSPLTGGFQETQYF.

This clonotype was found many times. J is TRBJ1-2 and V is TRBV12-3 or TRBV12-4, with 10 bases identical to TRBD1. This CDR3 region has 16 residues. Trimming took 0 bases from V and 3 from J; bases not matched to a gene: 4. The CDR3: CASSLAGTGDHYGYTF. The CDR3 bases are TGTGCCAGCAGTTTAGCCGGGACAGGGGATCACTATGGCTACACCTTC.

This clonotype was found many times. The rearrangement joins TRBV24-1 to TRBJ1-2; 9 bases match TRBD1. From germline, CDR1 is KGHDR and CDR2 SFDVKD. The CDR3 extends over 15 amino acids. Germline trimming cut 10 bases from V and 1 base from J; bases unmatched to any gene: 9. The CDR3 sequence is CATTTGGEGNYGYTF. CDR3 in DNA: TGTGCCACTACCACAGGGGGCGAAGGTAACTATGGCTACACCTTC.

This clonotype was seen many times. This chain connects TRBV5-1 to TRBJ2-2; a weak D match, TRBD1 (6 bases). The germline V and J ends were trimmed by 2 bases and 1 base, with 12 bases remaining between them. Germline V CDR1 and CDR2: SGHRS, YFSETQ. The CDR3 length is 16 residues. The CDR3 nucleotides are TGCGCCAGCAGCTTCTTGGGGGCGGAGAACACCGGGGAGCTGTTTTTT. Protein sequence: CASSFLGAENTGELFF.

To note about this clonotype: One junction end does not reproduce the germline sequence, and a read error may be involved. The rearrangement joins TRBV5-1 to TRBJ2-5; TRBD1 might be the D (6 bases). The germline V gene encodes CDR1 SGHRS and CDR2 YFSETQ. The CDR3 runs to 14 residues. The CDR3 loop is CASSRLGAGETQDF. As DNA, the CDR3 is TGCGCCAGCAGCAGGCTGGGGGCAGGAGAGACCCAGGACTTC. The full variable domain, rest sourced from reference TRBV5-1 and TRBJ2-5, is KAGVTQTPRYLIKTRGQQVTLSCSPISGHRSVSWYQQTPGQGLQFLFEYFSETQRNKGNFPGRFSGRQFSNSRSEMNVSTLELGDSALYLCASSRLGAGETQDFGPGTRLLVL.

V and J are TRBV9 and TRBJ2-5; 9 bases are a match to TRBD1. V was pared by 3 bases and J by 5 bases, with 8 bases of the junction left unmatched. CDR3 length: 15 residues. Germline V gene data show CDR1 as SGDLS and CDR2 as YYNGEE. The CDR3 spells CASSEGDRGMETQYF. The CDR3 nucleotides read TGTGCCAGCAGCGAAGGAGACAGGGGGATGGAGACCCAGTACTTC.

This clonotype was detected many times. The CDR3 protein is CASSLTPGYEQYF. CDR3 bases: TGTGCCAGCAGCCTCACTCCCGGCTACGAGCAGTACTTC. The rearrangement joins TRBV12-3 or TRBV12-4 to TRBJ2-7; D not resolved. The germline V and J ends were trimmed by 6 bases and 3 bases, with 12 bases remaining between them. This CDR3 spans 13 amino acids.

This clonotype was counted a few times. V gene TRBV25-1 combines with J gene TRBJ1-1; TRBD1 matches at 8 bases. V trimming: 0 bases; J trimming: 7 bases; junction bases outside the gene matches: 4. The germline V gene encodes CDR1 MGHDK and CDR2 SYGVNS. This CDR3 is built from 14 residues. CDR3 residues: CASSEYQGAGEAFF. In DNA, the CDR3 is TGTGCCAGCAGTGAATATCAGGGGGCTGGTGAAGCTTTCTTT.

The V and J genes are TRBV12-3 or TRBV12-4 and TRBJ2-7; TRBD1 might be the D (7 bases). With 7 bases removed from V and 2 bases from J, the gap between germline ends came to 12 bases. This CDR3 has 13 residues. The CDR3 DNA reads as TGTGCCAGCAAGGGGGCGGGAACCTACGAGCAGTACTTC. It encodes CASKGAGTYEQYF.

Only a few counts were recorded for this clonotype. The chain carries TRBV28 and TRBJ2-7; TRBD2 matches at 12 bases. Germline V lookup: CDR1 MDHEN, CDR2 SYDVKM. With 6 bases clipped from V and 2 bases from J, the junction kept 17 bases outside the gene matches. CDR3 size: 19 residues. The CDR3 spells CASSSPPGLAGSSPYEQYF. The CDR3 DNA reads TGTGCCAGCAGCAGCCCTCCCGGACTAGCGGGAAGTAGTCCCTACGAGCAGTACTTC.

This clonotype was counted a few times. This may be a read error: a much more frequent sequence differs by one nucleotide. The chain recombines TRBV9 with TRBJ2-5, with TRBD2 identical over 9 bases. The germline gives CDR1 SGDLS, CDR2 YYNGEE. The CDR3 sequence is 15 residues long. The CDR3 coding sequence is TGTGCCAGCAGCGCTTCAGCGGGGGGCCTAGAGGCCCAGTACTTC. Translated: CASSASAGGLEAQYF.

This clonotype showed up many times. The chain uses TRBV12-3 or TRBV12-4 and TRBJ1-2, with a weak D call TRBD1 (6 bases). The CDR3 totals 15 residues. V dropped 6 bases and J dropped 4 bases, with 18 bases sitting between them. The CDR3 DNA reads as TGTGCCAGCAGGGCAGCAGGGGTCGGACCCTATGGCTACACCTTC. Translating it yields CASRAAGVGPYGYTF.

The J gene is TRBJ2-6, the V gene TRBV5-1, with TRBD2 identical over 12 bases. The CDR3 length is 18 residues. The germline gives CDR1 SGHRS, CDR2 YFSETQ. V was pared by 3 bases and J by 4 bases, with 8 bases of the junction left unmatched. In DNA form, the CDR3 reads TGCGCCAGCAGCTCTAGCGGGGGGGCCGGTACCGGGGCCAACGTCCTGACTTTC. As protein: CASSSSGGAGTGANVLTF.

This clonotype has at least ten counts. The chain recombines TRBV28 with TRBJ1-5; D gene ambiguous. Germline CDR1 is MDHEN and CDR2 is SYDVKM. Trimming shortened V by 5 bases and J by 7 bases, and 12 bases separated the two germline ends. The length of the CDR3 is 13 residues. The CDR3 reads CASSPNTEQPQHF. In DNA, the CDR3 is TGTGCCAGCAGTCCCAATACAGAGCAGCCCCAGCATTTT.

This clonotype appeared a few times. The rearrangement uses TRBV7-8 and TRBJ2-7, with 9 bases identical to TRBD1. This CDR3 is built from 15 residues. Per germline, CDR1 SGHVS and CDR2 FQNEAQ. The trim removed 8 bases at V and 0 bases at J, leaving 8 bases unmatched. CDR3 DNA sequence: TGTGCCAGCGTAAAGGGGACAGGGAGCTCCTACGAGCAGTACTTC. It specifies CASVKGTGSSYEQYF.

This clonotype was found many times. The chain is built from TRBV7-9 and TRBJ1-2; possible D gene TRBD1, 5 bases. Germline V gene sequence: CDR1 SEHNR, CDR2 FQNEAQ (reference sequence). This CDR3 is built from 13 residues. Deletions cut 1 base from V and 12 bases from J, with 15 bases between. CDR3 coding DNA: TGTGCCAGCAGCTTAGGCCGGAACATAGGGGACACCTTC. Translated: CASSLGRNIGDTF.

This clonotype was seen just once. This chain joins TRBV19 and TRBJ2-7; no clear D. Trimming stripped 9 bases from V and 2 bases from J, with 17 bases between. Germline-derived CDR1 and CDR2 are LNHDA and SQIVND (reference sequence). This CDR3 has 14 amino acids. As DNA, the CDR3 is TGTGCCAGGGGAACTCGGACCTCTACCTACGAGCAGTACTTC. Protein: CARGTRTSTYEQYF.

CDR3: CASSSIWTSGDYEQYF. In DNA, the CDR3 is TGTGCCAGCAGCTCGATTTGGACTAGCGGGGATTACGAGCAGTACTTC. This rearrangement joins TRBV11-2 to TRBJ2-7, with TRBD2 matching over 12 bases. Losses at the gene ends were 4 bases for V and 4 bases for J; bases not matched to a gene: 8. The V gene's germline CDR1 is SGHAT and CDR2 FQNNGV. This CDR3 contains 16 residues. Using reference TRBV11-2 and TRBJ2-7 for the parts outside the CDR3, the full variable domain is EAGVAQSPRYKIIEKRQSVAFWCNPISGHATLYWYQQILGQGPKLLIQFQNNGVVDDSQLPKDRFSAERLKGVDSTLKIQPAKLEDSAVYLCASSSIWTSGDYEQYFGPGTRLTVT.

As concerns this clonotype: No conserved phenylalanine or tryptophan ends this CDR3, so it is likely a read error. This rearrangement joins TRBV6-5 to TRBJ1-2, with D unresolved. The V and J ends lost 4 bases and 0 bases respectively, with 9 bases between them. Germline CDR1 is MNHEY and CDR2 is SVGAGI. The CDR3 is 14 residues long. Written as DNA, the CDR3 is TGTGCCAGCAGTTTTGGCGGAACTAACTATGGCTACACCTAC. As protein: CASSFGGTNYGYTY.

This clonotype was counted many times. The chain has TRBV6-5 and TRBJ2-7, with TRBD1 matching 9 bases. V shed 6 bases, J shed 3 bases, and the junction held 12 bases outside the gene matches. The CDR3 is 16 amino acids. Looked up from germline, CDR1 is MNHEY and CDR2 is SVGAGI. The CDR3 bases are TGTGCCAGCAGCCCTCACGGGGGACAGGGTGGCTACGAGCAGTACTTC. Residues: CASSPHGGQGGYEQYF.

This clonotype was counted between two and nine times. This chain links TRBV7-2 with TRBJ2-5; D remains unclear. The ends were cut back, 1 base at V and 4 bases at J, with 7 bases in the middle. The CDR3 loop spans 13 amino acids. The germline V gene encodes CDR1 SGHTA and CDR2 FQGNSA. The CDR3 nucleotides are TGTGCCAGCAGCTTAGTTTGGGCAGAGACCCAGTACTTC. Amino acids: CASSLVWAETQYF.

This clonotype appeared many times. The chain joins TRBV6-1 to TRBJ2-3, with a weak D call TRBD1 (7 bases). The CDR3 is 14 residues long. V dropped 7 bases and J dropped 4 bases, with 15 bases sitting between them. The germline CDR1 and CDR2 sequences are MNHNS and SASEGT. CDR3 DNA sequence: TGTGCCAGCACTAGACAGGGACTTCCAGATACGCAGTATTTT. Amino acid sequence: CASTRQGLPDTQYF.

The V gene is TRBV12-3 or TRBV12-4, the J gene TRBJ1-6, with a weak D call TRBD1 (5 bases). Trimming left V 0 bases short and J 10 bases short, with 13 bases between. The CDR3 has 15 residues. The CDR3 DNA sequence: TGTGCCAGCAGTTTAGCTAGCGGGGCAGGATCACCCCTCCACTTT. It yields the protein CASSLASGAGSPLHF.

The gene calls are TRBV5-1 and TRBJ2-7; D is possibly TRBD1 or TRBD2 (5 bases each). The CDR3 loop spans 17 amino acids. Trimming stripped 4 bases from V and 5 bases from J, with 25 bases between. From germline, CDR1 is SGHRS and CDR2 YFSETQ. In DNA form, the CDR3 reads TGCGCCAGCAGCGCCCTGCCCCCGGGACGGATTCCCAACGAGCAGTACTTC. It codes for CASSALPPGRIPNEQYF.